These 14 T cell receptor beta chains were sequenced from one sample in a study of blood T cell repertoires in COVID-19. TCRdb keeps only in-frame clones here, not all; method: immunoSEQ multiplex PCR. The repertoire holds around 25,000 clones, with approximately 82% as singletons. Sequenced: peripheral blood. The receptors were sampled from a man between 65 and 85 years old with acute or convalescent COVID-19.

The chain carries TRBV16 and TRBJ1-5; TRBD1 agrees at 9 bases. The CDR3 loop spans 18 amino acids. CDR1 and CDR2 from the germline V gene are KGHSY and FQNENV. Trimming at V came to 5 bases and at J to 4 bases, leaving 15 bases not matched to a gene. CDR3 loop: CASSDQGVSGQGNQPQHF. The CDR3 DNA sequence: TGTGCCAGCAGCGACCAAGGTGTCTCGGGACAGGGTAATCAGCCCCAGCATTTT.

This chain uses TRBV2 with TRBJ1-4, with D possibly matching TRBD1 (5 bases). V shed 6 bases and J shed 8 bases, with 16 bases lying between them. The CDR3 spans 14 residues. Germline V gene lookup returns CDR1 SNHLY and CDR2 FYNNEI. This CDR3 reads CASRARKQEEKLFF. Written as DNA, the CDR3 is TGTGCCAGCAGGGCTAGGAAACAGGAAGAAAAACTGTTTTTT. Together with reference TRBV2 and TRBJ1-4, the CDR3 gives the full variable domain: EPEVTQTPSHQVTQMGQEVILRCVPISNHLYFYWYRQILGQKVEFLVSFYNNEISEKSEIFDDQFSVERPDGSNFTLKIRSTKLEDSAMYFCASRARKQEEKLFFGSGTQLSVL.

This chain uses TRBV18 with TRBJ2-7, with D unclear. V was pared by 2 bases and J by 2 bases, with 10 bases between. The CDR3 loop spans 14 amino acids. The germline V gene has CDR1 KGHSH and CDR2 LQKENI. The CDR3 spells CASSPYAGPYEQYF. The CDR3 DNA reads TGTGCCAGCTCACCATACGCCGGTCCCTACGAGCAGTACTTC.

The rearrangement links TRBV11-2 to TRBJ2-4; 8 bases are shared with TRBD1. In germline, CDR1 is SGHAT, CDR2 FQNNGV. After removal of 6 bases from V and 4 bases from J, the junction contained 5 bases not matched to a gene. This CDR3 has 14 amino acids. CDR3 residues: CASRPWTGKNIQYF. As DNA, the CDR3 is TGTGCCAGCAGACCCTGGACAGGGAAAAACATTCAGTACTTC.

The rearrangement joins TRBV5-1 to TRBJ2-5; D is possibly TRBD1 (5 bases). The V gene lost 1 base and the J gene lost 4 bases, with 11 bases spanning the gap. Per the germline V gene, CDR1 is SGHRS and CDR2 is YFSETQ. The CDR3 is made up of 14 amino acids. The chain's CDR3 is CASSLRVGAETQYF. The CDR3 coding sequence is TGCGCCAGCAGCTTGAGGGTAGGGGCAGAGACCCAGTACTTC.

The chain couples TRBV7-2 to TRBJ1-2, with 9 bases identical to TRBD1. The CDR3 runs 15 residues. The V gene's germline CDR1 is SGHTA and CDR2 FQGNSA. The V gene end was trimmed by 5 bases and the J gene end by 8 bases; junction bases not matched to a gene: 12. The CDR3 sequence: CASSAYRGRGGGYTF. The CDR3 DNA follows: TGTGCCAGCAGCGCCTACAGGGGGCGTGGGGGAGGCTACACCTTC.

The genes are TRBV7-2 and TRBJ2-1; TRBD2 matches at 8 bases. The germline CDR1 and CDR2 sequences are SGHTA and FQGNSA. This CDR3 spans 15 amino acids. The chain's CDR3 is CATGGDLSSYNEQFF. CDR3 DNA sequence: TGTGCTACCGGGGGGGACCTGAGCTCCTACAATGAGCAGTTCTTC.

In its sample, this clone was seen a few times. The chain has TRBV11-1 and TRBJ1-1; the match to TRBD1 covers 10 bases. Germline loops: CDR1 SGHAT, CDR2 FQDESV (reference sequence). The CDR3 length is 11 residues. The junction had 2 bases not matched to a gene; V was cut back by 5 bases and J by 11 bases. The CDR3 coding sequence is TGTGCCAGCAGCCCGGGACAGGGGGCTTTCTTT. This sequence encodes CASSPGQGAFF.

J is TRBJ1-3 and V is TRBV3-1 (or the pseudogene TRBV3-2); D is unresolved. This CDR3 has 14 residues. Germline CDR1 reads LGHDT; CDR2 reads YNNKEL (reference sequence). V shed 4 bases and J shed 0 bases, with 7 bases lying between them. The CDR3 DNA reads as TGTGCCAGCAGCCTTGTCCACTCTGGAAACACCATATATTTT. This codes for CASSLVHSGNTIYF.

This chain uses TRBV27 with TRBJ1-1; 8 positions match TRBD1. V lost 7 bases to trimming and J lost 11 bases; unmatched junction nucleotides: 9. Germline V gene data show CDR1 as MNHEY and CDR2 as SMNVEV (reference sequence). The CDR3 is 12 amino acids. The DNA for the CDR3 is TGTGCCAGCACTTCAGGGGGCGGTCGGGCTTTCTTT. This translates into CASTSGGGRAFF.

The genes are TRBV5-1 and TRBJ1-3; a weak D match, TRBD1 (5 bases). Trimming took 4 bases from V and 5 from J, leaving 13 bases between them. CDR1 SGHRS and CDR2 YFSETQ come from the germline V gene. The CDR3 is 14 amino acids. The CDR3 region is CASSAGDSRNTIYF. CDR3 DNA: TGCGCCAGCAGCGCGGGAGACAGTCGAAACACCATATATTTT.

V gene TRBV10-1 combines with J gene TRBJ1-5; no firm D call. In germline, CDR1 is WNHNN, CDR2 SYGVQD (reference sequence). The CDR3 loop spans 12 amino acids. V was clipped by 0 bases and J by 7 bases, with 4 bases between them. The CDR3 loop reads CASSESQQPQHF. CDR3 DNA: TGCGCCAGCAGTGAGTCGCAGCAGCCCCAGCATTTT.

This CDR3 reads CASSQRDTNQPQHF. CDR3 bases: TGTGCCAGCAGCCAAAGGGACACCAATCAGCCCCAGCATTTT. This sequence joins TRBV3-1 (or the pseudogene TRBV3-2) and TRBJ1-5, with a weak D call TRBD1 (6 bases). Trimming left V 2 bases short and J 3 bases short, with 8 bases between. The CDR3 runs 14 residues. Germline CDR1 reads LGHDT; CDR2 reads YNNKEL (reference sequence).

This clone was observed a single time. This rearrangement joins TRBV11-2 to TRBJ2-1; 11 bases fit TRBD2. Germline V gene lookup returns CDR1 SGHAT and CDR2 FQNNGV. The CDR3 has 16 amino acids. The J segment lost 10 bases and the V segment lost 2 bases, leaving 10 bases of the junction unmatched. In nucleotides, the CDR3 is TGTGCCAGCAGCTTAAGGTCTTCTAGCGGGGGGAGGGAGCAGTTCTTC. As protein: CASSLRSSSGGREQFF. Drawing the rest from reference TRBV11-2 and TRBJ2-1, the complete variable domain is EAGVAQSPRYKIIEKRQSVAFWCNPISGHATLYWYQQILGQGPKLLIQFQNNGVVDDSQLPKDRFSAERLKGVDSTLKIQPAKLEDSAVYLCASSLRSSSGGREQFFGPGTRLTVL.